This T cell receptor (beta chain) was observed in a study of CD8 T cells in Susac syndrome. RNA totalling roughly 0.5 to 1 ug underwent reverse transcription with random hexamers. Each CDR3 protein is one row after TCRdb ran MiXCR on the immunoSEQ multiplex PCR reads. The data show some 96,000 distinct CDR3 sequences, about 95% seen once. V trimming: 5 bases; J trimming: 2 bases; junction bases outside the gene matches: 2. The CDR3 is 14 amino acids. The sequence was collected from a human donor with Susac syndrome. Sequenced sample: CD8+ T cells from PBMCs. The genes are TRBV12-3 or TRBV12-4 and TRBJ1-5, with 8 bases matching TRBD1. The CDR3 loop reads CASSGQGGNQPQHF. For the CDR3, the DNA is TGTGCCAGCAGTGGACAGGGTGGCAATCAGCCCCAGCATTTT.